Each of the 18 T cell receptor beta chains below was sequenced from the same sample in a study of cytomegalovirus exposure and HLA in healthy donors. Researchers ran the PCR with 60 Vbeta and 13 Jbeta primers. TCRdb's copy holds only in-frame clones and misses some; the assay was immunoSEQ multiplex PCR. Of around 230,000 clones in the sample, about 80% are singletons; the top ten hold roughly 1.9%. Sequences were obtained from PBMCs. The receptors shown here come from a male donor in good health and CMV-seronegative.

V usage is TRBV4-2 and J usage is TRBJ2-5; TRBD1 aligns across 7 bases. Germline values: CDR1 LGHNA, CDR2 YNFKEQ. This CDR3 is 15 amino acids long. V shed 3 bases and J 5 bases; nucleotides not matched to a gene: 9. The CDR3 nucleotides are TGTGCCAGCAGCCACTCACGGACAGGACCCGAGACCCAGTACTTC. Amino acid sequence: CASSHSRTGPETQYF.

This chain uses TRBV2 with TRBJ2-7; tentatively, D is TRBD1 (6 bases). V gave up 0 bases and J gave up 6 bases, with 15 bases separating them. CDR1 is SNHLY, CDR2 FYNNEI, per germline. The CDR3 totals 15 residues. Here the CDR3 DNA reads TGTGCCAGCAGTGAAGCCCCACTGGGGGCCGGCGAGCAGTACTTC. This translates into CASSEAPLGAGEQYF.

This rearrangement joins TRBV7-9 to TRBJ1-1, with D possibly being TRBD1 (5 bases). Looked up from germline, CDR1 is SEHNR and CDR2 is FQNEAQ (reference sequence). Between the trimmed V and J ends, which lost 2 bases and 1 base, there was a span of 8 bases. The CDR3 length is 14 residues. The CDR3 sequence is CASSLLTGNTEAFF. CDR3 nucleotides: TGTGCCAGCAGCTTACTCACAGGGAACACTGAAGCTTTCTTT.

As to this clone: Compared with germline, one end of the junction differs, possibly owing to a read error. This chain joins TRBV9 and TRBJ1-2; 7 bases are shared with TRBD1. Germline values: CDR1 SGDLS, CDR2 YYNGEE. The CDR3 has 16 residues. The CDR3 protein is CASSVDGQGVNYSYTF. The CDR3 DNA follows: TGTGCCAGCAGCGTAGATGGTCAGGGGGTTAACTATAGCTACACCTTC.

The rearrangement links TRBV28 to TRBJ1-5; D is perhaps TRBD1 (6 bases). CDR1 and CDR2 (germline): MDHEN, SYDVKM. The ends were cut back, 8 bases at V and 5 bases at J, with 10 bases in the middle. This CDR3 contains 12 residues. In DNA form, the CDR3 reads TGTGCCAGCCTCGAGGGGGATCAGCCCCAGCATTTT. Its protein is CASLEGDQPQHF.

This sequence joins TRBV4-2 and TRBJ2-1, with 9 nucleotides matching TRBD1. The ends lost 6 bases at V and 1 base at J; junction bases unmatched: 4. The CDR3 has 15 residues. In germline, CDR1 is LGHNA, CDR2 YNFKEQ. CDR3 DNA sequence: TGTGCCAGCAGACTGGGACAGGGATCCTACAATGAGCAGTTCTTC. Its translation is CASRLGQGSYNEQFF.

CDR3 amino acids: CATSRDPPGVIDQPQHF. CDR3 DNA: TGTGCCACCAGCAGAGACCCCCCGGGGGTTATCGATCAGCCCCAGCATTTT. The chain is built from TRBV15 and TRBJ1-5; D possibly corresponds to TRBD1 (5 bases). Germline V gene lookup returns CDR1 LNHNV and CDR2 YYDKDF (reference sequence). The CDR3 length is 17 residues. Between the trimmed V and J ends, which lost 0 bases and 5 bases, there was a span of 17 bases.

The chain is built from TRBV5-1 and TRBJ1-1; D is undetermined. Germline CDR1 SGHRS, CDR2 YFSETQ. The CDR3 is 13 residues long. Trimming pared 5 bases from V and 5 bases from J, leaving 13 bases between. The chain's CDR3 is CASREDGGTEAFF. As DNA, the CDR3 is TGCGCCAGCAGGGAGGACGGTGGGACTGAAGCTTTCTTT.

V is TRBV7-2 and J is TRBJ1-5; D is perhaps TRBD1 (6 bases). Germline lookup yields CDR1 SGHTA and CDR2 FQGNSA. CDR3 size: 17 residues. V shed 1 base and J shed 0 bases, with 13 bases lying between them. CDR3 residues: CASSLEQGYFSNQPQHF. CDR3 nucleotides: TGTGCCAGCAGCTTAGAACAGGGCTACTTTAGCAATCAGCCCCAGCATTTT.

This clone was counted only a few times. V is TRBV28 and J is TRBJ1-1, with D possibly TRBD1 on 5 matching bases. The CDR3 covers 14 residues. Germline V lookup: CDR1 MDHEN, CDR2 SYDVKM. Trimming stripped 5 bases from V and 4 bases from J, with 14 bases between. CDR3 DNA sequence: TGTGCCAGCAGTCCCGGGGGGGGAGCCACTGAAGCTTTCTTT. Residues: CASSPGGGATEAFF.

The chain has TRBV29-1 and TRBJ2-1; the D gene is possibly TRBD1 (5 bases). The germline V gene encodes CDR1 SQVTM and CDR2 ANQGSEA. CDR3 length: 16 amino acids. V lost 3 bases to trimming and J lost 0 bases, with 15 bases between them. The CDR3 DNA follows: TGCAGCGTTGAGGGCTCCGACAGCAGCTCCTACAATGAGCAGTTCTTC. The encoded protein is CSVEGSDSSSYNEQFF.

This chain links TRBV7-2 with TRBJ1-5; D perhaps matches TRBD1 (5 bases). The germline V and J ends were trimmed by 5 bases and 3 bases, with 14 bases remaining between them. Per germline, CDR1 SGHTA and CDR2 FQGNSA. The CDR3 loop spans 15 amino acids. CDR3 sequence (DNA): TGTGCCAGCAGCGAGAAAACAGGTATCAATCAGCCCCAGCATTTT. It yields the protein CASSEKTGINQPQHF.

The chain joins TRBV29-1 to TRBJ2-3; TRBD2 matches at 9 bases. Per germline, CDR1 SQVTM and CDR2 ANQGSEA. With V trimmed by 5 bases and J by 1 base, 1 base remained unmatched. This CDR3 is built from 13 residues. CDR3 amino acids: CSVIAGGTDTQYF. The CDR3 DNA reads TGCAGCGTTATAGCGGGGGGCACAGATACGCAGTATTTT.

The V gene is TRBV23-1, the J gene TRBJ2-1; D is ambiguous. TRBV23-1 is classed as an ORF, of uncertain function. Trimming took 8 bases from V and 5 from J, leaving 19 bases between them. The CDR3 covers 15 residues. DNA for the CDR3: TGCGCCAGCGTTAAACACCCCCACCCAGACAATGAGCAGTTCTTC. This translates into CASVKHPHPDNEQFF.

The chain has TRBV19 and TRBJ2-7, with a possible D match to TRBD1 (7 bases). Germline assignment: CDR1 LNHDA and CDR2 SQIVND (reference sequence). V lost 3 bases to trimming and J lost 7 bases, with 16 bases between them. The CDR3 contains 14 residues. The chain's CDR3 is CASSMGGTAKEQYF. The CDR3 DNA follows: TGTGCCAGTAGTATGGGCGGGACAGCGAAGGAGCAGTACTTC.

In this sample, this clone turned up a few times. The rearrangement uses TRBV25-1 and TRBJ1-1; maybe TRBD1 (6 bases). CDR3 size: 14 residues. Per germline, CDR1 MGHDK and CDR2 SYGVNS. V dropped 4 bases and J dropped 2 bases, with 11 bases sitting between them. CDR3 DNA sequence: TGTGCCAGCAGTGTGAGCAGGGGAAACACTGAAGCTTTCTTT. Amino acid sequence: CASSVSRGNTEAFF.

The rearrangement uses TRBV7-9 and TRBJ2-3, with TRBD2 matching 12 bases. The V segment lost 2 bases and the J segment 6 bases; nucleotides outside the gene matches: 12. CDR3 length: 18 amino acids. Germline-derived CDR1 and CDR2 are SEHNR and FQNEAQ (reference sequence). The CDR3 region is CASSLSRLAGGPGDTQYF. The DNA for the CDR3 is TGTGCCAGCAGCTTATCCCGGCTAGCGGGAGGGCCCGGGGATACGCAGTATTTT.

The chain couples TRBV2 to TRBJ2-4, with TRBD2 as a possible D gene (5 bases). Germline values: CDR1 SNHLY, CDR2 FYNNEI. V was cut by 7 bases and J by 8 bases, with 12 bases left in between. This CDR3 spans 12 amino acids. CDR3 bases: TGTGCCAGCATGACTAATGTTCACATTCAGTACTTC. It is translated as CASMTNVHIQYF.